Below, 3 T cell receptor beta chains from the same sample are listed, as sequenced in a study of cytomegalovirus exposure and HLA in healthy donors. With 60 Vbeta and 13 Jbeta primers, the PCR was carried out. Here immunoSEQ multiplex PCR was the method, and the copy in TCRdb shows in-frame clones only, minus some. The sample consists of about 170,000 clones, approximately 75% of them appearing once. Sequencing was carried out using PBMCs. The source of these receptors is a girl between 10 and 17 years old in good health and CMV-seronegative.

The chain uses TRBV6-5 and TRBJ2-5, with TRBD1 matching 8 bases. CDR3 length equals 15 residues. The trim removed 9 bases at V and 2 bases at J, leaving 11 bases unmatched. The germline V gene has CDR1 MNHEY and CDR2 SVGAGI. This CDR3 reads CASLNRTGLQETQYF. In DNA, the CDR3 is TGTGCCAGTCTCAATAGGACAGGGCTACAAGAGACCCAGTACTTC.

V gene TRBV6-6 combines with J gene TRBJ1-1, with D tentatively TRBD1 (6 bases). The CDR3 contains 13 residues. Germline V gene sequence: CDR1 MNHNY, CDR2 SVGAGI (reference sequence). Trimming pared 7 bases from V and 9 bases from J, leaving 18 bases between. The CDR3 protein is CASTDDRKAQAFF. The DNA of the CDR3 is TGTGCCAGCACCGACGACAGGAAGGCTCAAGCTTTCTTT.

The chain employs TRBV12-5 and TRBJ1-1; no definite D call. The CDR3 sequence is 14 residues long. V shed 8 bases and J shed 0 bases, with 13 bases lying between them. The germline V gene encodes CDR1 LGHNT and CDR2 FRNRAP. CDR3 in DNA: TGTGCTAGTTTGGGCGTGCCTTTGAACACTGAAGCTTTCTTT. It yields the protein CASLGVPLNTEAFF. Based on the CDR3 plus reference TRBV12-5 and TRBJ1-1, the full variable domain is DARVTQTPRHKVTEMGQEVTMRCQPILGHNTVFWYRQTMMQGLELLAYFRNRAPLDDSGMPKDRFSAEMPDATLATLKIQPSEPRDSAVYFCASLGVPLNTEAFFGQGTRLTVV.